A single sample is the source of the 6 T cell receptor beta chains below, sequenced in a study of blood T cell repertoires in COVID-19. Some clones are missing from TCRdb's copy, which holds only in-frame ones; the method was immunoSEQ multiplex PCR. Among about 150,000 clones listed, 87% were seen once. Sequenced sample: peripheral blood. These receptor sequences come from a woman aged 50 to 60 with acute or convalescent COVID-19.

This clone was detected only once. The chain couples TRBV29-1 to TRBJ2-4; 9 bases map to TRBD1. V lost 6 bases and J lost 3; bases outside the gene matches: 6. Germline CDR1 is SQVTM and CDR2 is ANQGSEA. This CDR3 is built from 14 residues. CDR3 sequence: CSVIGQGHKNIQYF. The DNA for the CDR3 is TGCAGCGTCATAGGACAGGGGCACAAAAACATTCAGTACTTC.

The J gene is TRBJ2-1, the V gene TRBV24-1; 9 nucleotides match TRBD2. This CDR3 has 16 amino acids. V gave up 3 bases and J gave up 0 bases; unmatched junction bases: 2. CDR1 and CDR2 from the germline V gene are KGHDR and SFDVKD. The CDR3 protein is CATSDISGGSYNEQFF. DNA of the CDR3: TGTGCCACCAGTGATATTAGCGGGGGCTCCTACAATGAGCAGTTCTTC.

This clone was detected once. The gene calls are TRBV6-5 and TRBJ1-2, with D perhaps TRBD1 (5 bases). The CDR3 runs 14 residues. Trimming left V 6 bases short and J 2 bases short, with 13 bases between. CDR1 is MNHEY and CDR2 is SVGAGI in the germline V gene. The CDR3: CASSVSQGNYGYTF. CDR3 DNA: TGTGCCAGCAGCGTTTCCCAGGGAAACTATGGCTACACCTTC.

This chain's CDR3 is CASSQDWRPYNEQFF. CDR3 in DNA: TGTGCCAGCAGCCAAGATTGGAGGCCTTACAATGAGCAGTTCTTC. The chain is built from TRBV3-1 (or the pseudogene TRBV3-2) and TRBJ2-1; D might be TRBD2 (5 bases). The ends were cut back, 0 bases at V and 4 bases at J, with 10 bases in the middle. Germline CDR1 reads LGHDT; CDR2 reads YNNKEL (reference sequence). This CDR3 comprises 15 residues.

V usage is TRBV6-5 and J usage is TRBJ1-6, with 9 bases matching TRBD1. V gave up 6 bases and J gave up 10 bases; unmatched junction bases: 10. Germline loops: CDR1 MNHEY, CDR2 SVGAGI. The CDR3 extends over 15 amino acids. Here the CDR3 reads CASRAGTGFLSPLHF. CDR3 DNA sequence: TGTGCCAGCAGGGCCGGGACAGGGTTTTTGTCACCCCTCCACTTT.

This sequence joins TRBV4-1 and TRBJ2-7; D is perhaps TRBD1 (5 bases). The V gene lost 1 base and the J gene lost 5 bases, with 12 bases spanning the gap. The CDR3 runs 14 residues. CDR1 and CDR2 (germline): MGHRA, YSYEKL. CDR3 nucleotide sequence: TGCGCCAGCAGCCAAGGGCAGCAGGGAAACGAGCAGTACTTC. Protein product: CASSQGQQGNEQYF.